This T cell receptor beta chain stems from a study of blood T cell repertoires in COVID-19 (dated by TCRdb to 2020 to 2021). Context from the whole study: Samples covering the acute and convalescent phases of COVID-19 were provided by collaborators in the United States, Italy and Spain. The prospective study material was composed of cDNA or gDNA derived from T cells, B-cell-depleted T cells, or PBMCs. Deeply sampled blood TCRbeta repertoires from subjects exposed to, actively infected with, or recovered from COVID-19 were included in the dataset. The repertoires were released in a freely available public database intended as a resource for research on the immune response to SARS-CoV-2. Samples came from the ongoing ImmuneRACE study (first 160 participants) plus 1,254 subjects from 6 global collaborators. Nearly every sample came with metadata listing a de-identified subject ID, COVID-19 status, age in years and sex. Where available, HLA class I and class II types were taken from metadata supplied by the sample provider and were not determined by assay-based typing. General study outcomes and caveats: How much clinical and demographic metadata was included differed by source and by participant, and the metadata was provided uncurated.

Turning to this clone: Its antigen is currently not known. The sample holds no much larger clone one base away, and base qualities are not on file.

The immunoSEQ Assay, a bias-controlled multiplex PCR, was used to amplify TCRbeta CDR3 regions from genomic DNA. In the authors' own workflow: Nucleated cell counts per sample were estimated from amplification of reference gene primers within the assay. To quantify the absolute abundance of each unique TCRbeta CDR3 rearrangement, sequence reads were collapsed and filtered. For each sample, productive Simpson clonality was calculated as the square root of Simpson's diversity index across productive rearrangements. This is the immuneACCESS table as TCRdb keeps it, with only in-frame sequences that have V and J called. A part of the clones is gone; compared with another copy, unresolved V genes explain less than half, and the rest is unexplained. V and J calls and clone size follow that table, whereas D and trimming were derived from the DNA. Here the sample has 250,000 to 400,000 clones; 85% occur a single time. The ten most abundant clones make up about 2% of the sample.

Participants in the prospective study were enrolled through a virtual design, were aged roughly 18 to 100 years, and lived in roughly 25 United States geographic areas. In the prospective study, cohorts were assigned on the basis of participant-reported clinical history obtained from a screening survey and a study questionnaire. Exposed participants had been in contact with someone with a PCR-confirmed or clinician-diagnosed COVID-19 case within 2 weeks of study entry. Each participant in the prospective study had whole blood, serum and a nasopharyngeal or oropharyngeal swab collected by mobile phlebotomists. Participants in the prospective study had the option to provide additional blood draws and questionnaires over an approximately 2-month period. Before DNA extraction, prospective study blood samples were shipped either frozen or at room temperature. The sequence was collected from a woman younger than 45 who had been exposed to COVID-19. The source material was PBMCs or T cells enriched from blood (not recorded which).

This receptor carries the CDR3 CASSLGTFNEKLFF. The DNA is TGTGCCAGCAGTTTGGGGACATTTAATGAAAAACTGTTTTTT. The chain joins TRBV2 to TRBJ1-4; the best D guess is TRBD1, with 6 bases matching. Reading from cysteine to phenylalanine, the CDR3 counts 14 amino acids. Of the read, only the CDR3 DNA is kept; its 42 bases are in frame from base 1. The germline V gene supplies CDR1 SNHLY and CDR2 FYNNEI. Trimming takes 5 bases from V and 4 bases from J, and the germline ends sit 11 bases apart. Here the CDR3 is joined to the reference TRBV2 and TRBJ1-4 genes, and the full variable domain is: EPEVTQTPSHQVTQMGQEVILRCVPISNHLYFYWYRQILGQKVEFLVSFYNNEISEKSEIFDDQFSVERPDGSNFTLKIRSTKLEDSAMYFCASSLGTFNEKLFFGSGTQLSVL.